The clone carrying this T cell receptor beta chain was recorded at least ten times. The antigen is unknown. From the reads, TCRdb called clonotypes with MiXCR, one entry per CDR3 protein. The profile covers around 69,000 distinct CDR3 sequences, with 28% appearing a single time and just under 60% taken by the ten largest. With V trimmed by 0 bases and J by 2 bases, 1 base remained unmatched. From germline, CDR1 is SGHDT and CDR2 YYEEEE. The CDR3 has 16 amino acids. The entry originates in a study of T cell repertoires in cytomegalovirus infection. Study observations and caveats: Accumulated public TCR beta family frequency recognized individuals carrying CMV together with the relevant HLA.

The chain has TRBV5-6 and TRBJ2-3; 12 bases map to TRBD2. The sample consisted of CD8+ T cells from cultured PBMCs, taken from culture after CMV antigen stimulation. This clonotype was obtained from a human donor in good health (CMV status not recorded). Some clones in this sample may be carry-over from other donors' samples. CDR3: CASSLGTSGVTDTQYF. The CDR3 DNA reads as TGTGCCAGCAGCTTGGGGACTAGCGGGGTCACAGATACGCAGTATTTT.